This T cell receptor (beta chain) emerged from a study of blood T cell repertoires in COVID-19 (dated by TCRdb to about 2020). Looking at the study overall: Samples from collaborators originated in the United States, Italy and Spain and spanned both the acute and convalescent phases of COVID-19. The material from the prospective study consisted of cDNA or gDNA derived from T cells, B-cell-depleted T cells, or PBMCs. The repertoires were released in a freely available public database intended as a resource for research on the immune response to SARS-CoV-2. Where HLA class I and class II types were available, the types were taken from metadata supplied by the sample provider, not from assay-based typing. Deeply sampled blood TCRbeta repertoires from subjects exposed to, actively infected with, or recovered from COVID-19 were included in the dataset. Sample metadata almost always included a de-identified subject ID, COVID-19 status, age in years and sex. The samples were drawn from the first 160 participants of the ongoing ImmuneRACE study and from 1,200 or so subjects provided by 6 global collaborators. General conclusions and limits of the study: How much clinical and demographic metadata was included differed by source and by participant, and the metadata was provided uncurated.

Whole blood was collected in K2EDTA tubes by collaborating institutions according to the institutions' own protocols. For TCRbeta analysis, collaborators shipped samples in one of three forms: frozen whole blood, isolated PBMCs, or DNA extracted from either of those sample types. The germline V and J ends show losses of 1 base and 7 bases respectively, and no gene match explains 4 bases of the junction. The CDR3 starts with the cysteine, ends with the phenylalanine, and has 15 residues. Only the CDR3 region is kept as DNA, spanning 45 bases read in frame from base 1. As encoded in the germline V gene, CDR1 is SGHRS while CDR2 is YFSETQ. For this clone: Its antigen remains unidentified. The record has no base qualities; no much larger clone is one base away.

The immunoSEQ Assay, a bias-controlled multiplex PCR, was used to amplify TCRbeta CDR3 regions from genomic DNA. The study's processing was this. Nucleated cell counts per sample were estimated from amplification of reference gene primers within the assay. To quantify the absolute abundance of each unique TCRbeta CDR3 rearrangement, sequence reads were collapsed and filtered. For each sample, productive Simpson clonality was calculated as the square root of Simpson's diversity index across productive rearrangements. This is the immuneACCESS table as TCRdb keeps it, with only in-frame sequences that have V and J called. A part of the clones is gone; compared with another copy, unresolved V genes explain less than half, and the rest is unexplained. V, J and clone size derive from that table, while D and trimming were established from the DNA sequence. This sample is represented by about 150,000 clones; around 80% of them were singletons. The leading ten clones occupy around 40% of the sample.

Recombination connected TRBV5-1 to TRBJ1-6; TRBD1 matches 8 bases in the middle. Sequencing was done on a sample of peripheral blood. The clonotype was recovered from a human donor in a cohort sampled during active COVID-19. The base sequence is TGCGCCAGCAGCTTGACGGCAGGGGGCAATTCACCCCTCCACTTT. Its translation is CASSLTAGGNSPLHF.